This TCR beta chain comes out of a study of molecular identifiers for immune sequencing clone quantification. TCRdb independently ran MiXCR on the PCR reads; one entry per CDR3 protein. The sample carries roughly 93,000 distinct CDR3 sequences, around 20% recorded once. This clonotype was observed at least ten times. Its antigen is not identified. Broader study findings: The share of molecules held by clones above 20 RNA copies was over 99% in effector cells and under 1% in naive cells.

The CDR3 has 16 residues. Trimming stripped 4 bases from V and 0 bases from J, with 17 bases between. Germline V CDR1 and CDR2: SQVTM, ANQGSEA. This TCR came from a human donor in good health. Some libraries in this study had Jurkat cell RNA spiked in. Sequencing used naive CD8+ T cells from blood, with Jurkat cell RNA spiked in. Regarding subset: FACS-sorted CD8+CD4-CCR7+CD45RA+ naive T cells. The chain combines TRBV29-1 with TRBJ2-3; D remains ambiguous. CDR3 coding DNA: TGCAGCGTTGTGTGGTGGCAAACGTCTAGCACAGATACGCAGTATTTT. It codes for CSVVWWQTSSTDTQYF.